This section outlines one T cell receptor beta chain sequence together with its context. Its antigen remains unknown. A marrow graft followed busulfan-fludarabine conditioning, with cyclophosphamide on days +3 and +4. This CDR3 spans 12 amino acids. Germline CDR1 is SGHNT and CDR2 is YYREEE (reference sequence). V lost 2 bases and J lost 0, with 3 bases in between. The data stem from a study of T cells after posttransplantation cyclophosphamide. Study conclusions and caveats: Donor-recipient repertoire similarity was low at 1-2 months, rising over year one. Blood and skin or GI T cell repertoires showed limited TRB overlap. After PTCy, TRB diversity resembled that of CNI/methotrexate controls.

Repertoires were generated with immunoSEQ multiplex PCR, while TCRdb's copy carries only in-frame clones and drops some. The sample comprises over 8,500 clones, roughly 80% of which are singletons, and roughly 5.4% rests with the top ten. The material sequenced was PBMCs, taken after allogeneic stem cell transplant with posttransplant cyclophosphamide. The clonotype comes from a female patient aged 50 to 60 who received an allogeneic stem cell transplant from a related donor, was CMV-positive, and had no GVHD. The T cells may partly be graft donor cells. V usage is TRBV5-4 and J usage is TRBJ2-7; D gene ambiguous. CDR3 protein: CASSFFSYEQYF. The CDR3, as DNA: TGTGCCAGCAGCTTCTTCTCCTACGAGCAGTACTTC.